This TCR beta chain was sequenced in a study of shared clonotypes between healthy human individuals. Data came from immunoSEQ multiplex PCR; TCRdb stores just in-frame clones and leaves some out. The sample records around 1,100,000 clones, approximately 77% being singletons. This CDR3 is built from 14 residues. Germline V gives CDR1 LGHNA, CDR2 YNFKEQ. The V end lost 3 bases, the J end lost 4 bases, and 10 bases lay between the germline ends. With respect to this clone: The antigen is undetermined.

Study-wide points: The naive CD4 repertoires of a handful of donors were compared, and approximately 4.5% of clonotypes were shared.

This TCR came from a man aged 18 to 30 in good health. Some clones in this sample may be carry-over from other donors' samples. The chain joins TRBV4-2 to TRBJ2-1, with D hard to call. The sample comprised memory CD4+ T cells from PBMCs. Documented subset: CD45RA-negative fraction. DNA of the CDR3: TGTGCCAGCAGCCAGCCGTTGGGTTACAATGAGCAGTTCTTC. It codes for CASSQPLGYNEQFF.